This T cell receptor beta chain was sequenced for a study of blood T cell repertoires in COVID-19. Study-level information: COVID-19 samples collected from the United States, Italy and Spain covered acute and convalescent phases. Nucleic acid was either cDNA or gDNA, and it came from T cells, B-cell-depleted T cells, or PBMCs.

This clone is a singleton in its sample. Original processing methods: Counts of nucleated cells, estimated from reference gene primer amplification, were obtained. TCRdb keeps only in-frame clones here, not all; method: immunoSEQ multiplex PCR. Clonal size and the V and J genes are those of that table, whereas D and trimming came from the DNA. The table lists tens of thousands of clones, approximately 86% of them singletons. Germline lookup yields CDR1 LGHDT and CDR2 YNNKEL (reference sequence). This CDR3 contains 13 residues. V gave up 1 base and J gave up 6 bases, with 9 bases separating them. This clonotype originated in a woman of 80 years or more with acute or convalescent COVID-19. The chain employs TRBV3-1 (or the pseudogene TRBV3-2) and TRBJ1-2; D is unresolved. Sequencing was carried out using peripheral blood. The CDR3 region has the DNA TGTGCCAGCAGCCAAGTGGCTGTAAATGGCTACACCTTC. Translating gives CASSQVAVNGYTF.